One and the same sample provided the 5 T cell receptor beta chains below, sequenced in a study of shared clonotypes between healthy human individuals. The repertoire was sequenced with immunoSEQ multiplex PCR; TCRdb's copy has only in-frame clones and lacks some. Here the sample spans roughly 1.4 million clones, 98% being singletons. The material sequenced was naive CD4+ T cells sorted from blood. As to subset: CD45RA+ positively selected. The receptors were sampled from a man aged 30-40 years in good health.

The chain couples TRBV6-1 to TRBJ1-5; a possible D gene is TRBD1 (6 bases). V was trimmed by 0 bases and J by 4 bases, leaving 10 bases between them. The CDR3 has 15 residues. Germline V CDR1 and CDR2: MNHNS, SASEGT. The CDR3 DNA is TGTGCCAGCAGTGAAGCGAGGGGGGGAAATCAGCCCCAGCATTTT. The encoded protein is CASSEARGGNQPQHF.

The chain carries TRBV5-1 and TRBJ2-7; 10 bases match TRBD2. The V gene's germline CDR1 is SGHRS and CDR2 YFSETQ. V lost 3 bases to trimming and J lost 6 bases; unmatched junction nucleotides: 9. The CDR3 is made up of 15 amino acids. Here the CDR3 reads CASSSGLAGEPEQYF. CDR3 bases: TGCGCCAGCAGCTCGGGGCTAGCGGGAGAACCCGAGCAGTACTTC.

The chain recombines TRBV9 with TRBJ1-4; 9 bases are a match to TRBD1. CDR1 is SGDLS, CDR2 YYNGEE, per germline. V lost 4 bases, J lost 11 bases, and 6 bases stayed unmatched. CDR3 length equals 13 residues. The CDR3 loop reads CASSQGQGGKLFF. CDR3 DNA: TGTGCCAGCAGCCAGGGACAGGGAGGGAAACTGTTTTTT.

V gene TRBV19 combines with J gene TRBJ2-2, with D possibly called TRBD1 or TRBD2 (5 bases each). Looked up from germline, CDR1 is LNHDA and CDR2 is SQIVND (reference sequence). Trimming shortened V by 10 bases and J by 0 bases, and 12 bases separated the two germline ends. This CDR3 contains 14 residues. In nucleotides, the CDR3 is TGTGCCACTACCAAGGGACCGAACACCGGGGAGCTGTTTTTT. Its protein is CATTKGPNTGELFF.

The chain links TRBV28 to TRBJ2-4; TRBD2 matches 7 bases. Trimming cost V 2 bases and J 1 base; bases outside gene matches: 2. The CDR3 totals 15 residues. Germline CDR1 is MDHEN and CDR2 is SYDVKM. The CDR3 loop reads CASSLSGEAKNIQYF. DNA for the CDR3: TGTGCCAGCAGTTTAAGCGGGGAGGCCAAAAACATTCAGTACTTC.